This TCR beta chain was recorded in a study of spatial heterogeneity in lung cancer. For the study at large: Consistently, beta-chain sequences turned up in larger numbers than alpha-chain sequences did. Study-level points and caveats: Tumor mutation counts were tracked by expanded intratumoral alpha and beta TCR counts.

Trimming shortened V by 0 bases and J by 9 bases, and 6 bases separated the two germline ends. This CDR3 region has 12 residues. CDR1 and CDR2 from the germline V gene are SGHKS and YYEKEE (reference sequence). Time point defined: sample taken at primary tumor resection. The authors sequenced whole RNA from tumor, nontumor lung or frozen PBMC without sorting. A note on this clonotype: Its target is unknown.

On each TCR cDNA molecule, a unique molecular identifier was present. Via MiXCR, TCRdb re-called the 5' RACE reads, giving one row per CDR3 protein. The data contain 3,500 to 4,500 distinct CDR3 sequences, 6.1% of them singletons. The material was lung tumor tissue, obtained at surgery. This receptor was taken from a male donor with early-stage non-small cell lung cancer. The rearrangement uses TRBV5-5 and TRBJ2-2; D call uncertain. CDR3 coding DNA: TGTGCCAGCAGCTTGGACACTCGGGAGCTGTTTTTT. Protein: CASSLDTRELFF. Full variable domain (missing parts from reference TRBV5-5 and TRBJ2-2): DAGVTQSPTHLIKTRGQQVTLRCSPISGHKSVSWYQQVLGQGPQFIFQYYEKEERGRGNFPDRFSARQFPNYSSELNVNALLLGDSALYLCASSLDTRELFFGEGSRLTVL.